This TCR beta chain stems from a study of shared T cell receptors in the human thymus. The method was immunoSEQ multiplex PCR; TCRdb's version includes in-frame clones alone and lacks a portion of them. The data contain about 660,000 clones, around 89% of them singletons. This clone was picked up a small number of times. This CDR3 is 13 amino acids long. Per germline, CDR1 MDHEN and CDR2 SYDVKM. Trimming cost V 5 bases and J 4 bases, with 11 bases left between them. The same data also contributed to another study, on human thymus T cells. That work states: Corrective heart surgery yielded resections, and these provided the thymus tissue. Thymic repertoires of unrelated individuals were reported in related research to overlap highly.

The sequencing sample was made of thymocytes. The chain is built from TRBV28 and TRBJ1-2; D not certain. This receptor was obtained from a boy less than two years old with a congenital heart defect. The CDR3 region is CASSATTSYGYTF. CDR3 nucleotide sequence: TGTGCCAGCAGTGCGACAACCAGCTATGGCTACACCTTC.